This TCR beta chain came from a study of blood T cell repertoires in COVID-19. Background on the study: T cells, B-cell-depleted T cells, or PBMCs provided the cDNA or gDNA that served as material.

Authors' analysis steps: Counts of nucleated cells, estimated from reference gene primer amplification, were obtained. Assay: immunoSEQ multiplex PCR; the TCRdb copy retains only in-frame clones and omits some. From that table come the V and J calls and clone size; the DNA was used to work out D and trimming. This table has approximately 300,000 clones, approximately 90% appearing once. Trimming cost V 1 base and J 1 base, with 10 bases left between them. This CDR3 is built from 15 residues. The germline CDR1 and CDR2 sequences are SGHTA and FQGNSA. This sequence joins TRBV7-2 and TRBJ1-1, with D possibly being TRBD1 (6 bases). This receptor was identified in a woman aged 25 to 45 with COVID-19, enrolled during active disease. Sequencing was carried out using peripheral blood. Here the CDR3 reads CASSLDAGANTEAFF. The CDR3 nucleotides read TGTGCCAGCAGCTTAGATGCAGGGGCGAACACTGAAGCTTTCTTT.